This TCR beta chain was sequenced for a study of blood T cell repertoires in COVID-19. Study-wide context: There were acute and convalescent COVID-19 samples, and they came from the United States, Italy and Spain. In each case, the material was cDNA or gDNA derived from T cells, B-cell-depleted T cells, or PBMCs.

Per the study methods: How many nucleated cells were present was estimated from reference gene primer amplification. Measured with immunoSEQ multiplex PCR; TCRdb has only the in-frame clones, and not every one. The V and J calls and clone size were taken over from that table, and D and trimming were inferred from the DNA. The table has about 100,000 clones, roughly 87% seen once. The CDR3 has 16 amino acids. Germline trimming cut 0 bases from V and 8 bases from J; bases unmatched to any gene: 11. Germline CDR1 LGHDT, CDR2 YNNKEL (reference sequence). The sequenced sample was peripheral blood. This sequence was found in a man younger than 45 in a cohort sampled during active COVID-19. This chain connects TRBV3-1 (or the pseudogene TRBV3-2) to TRBJ1-2; 8 bases map to TRBD1. CDR3 coding DNA: TGTGCCAGCAGCCAAGAGGGGACAGGCCTGGGCGGGGGCTACACCTTC. Translating it yields CASSQEGTGLGGGYTF.